Sequencing of this TCR beta chain was carried out in a study of identical twins. About this clonotype itself: Its antigen is still unknown.

Findings and limits, study-wide: A lower insertion count was a feature of abundant cord blood beta clonotypes, with no such feature in memory repertoires.

V was pared by 5 bases and J by 4 bases, with 2 bases of the junction left unmatched. The CDR3 runs 14 residues. CDR1 is SNHLY, CDR2 FYNNEI, per germline. Through template switching, a universal primer site was introduced, and the cDNA contained unique molecular identifiers. MiXCR, applied by TCRdb to the 5' RACE reads, yields one record per CDR3 protein. The data contain 550,000 to 700,000 distinct CDR3 sequences, approximately 22% of them seen just once; the ten biggest clones take up 4% to 5.5%. The data were also submitted as part of a second study, on T cells expressing NK-cell markers. That work states: Researchers got TCR beta repertoires out of sorted CD3+CD56+NKG2C+, CD3+CD56+NKG2C- and CD3+CD56-NKG2C+ T cells. The HCMV specificity of the expanded NKG2C+ T cell clones stayed unresolved.

This receptor was taken from a young woman in good health. The sample consisted of PBMCs. This chain links TRBV2 with TRBJ2-3; 11 nucleotides line up with TRBD1. CDR3 sequence: CASSTGQGADTQYF. The CDR3, as DNA: TGTGCCAGCAGTACGGGACAGGGGGCAGATACGCAGTATTTT.